This TCR beta chain was captured in a study of T cell responses to AZD1222 COVID-19 vaccine. Findings and caveats of the study: Only a handful of AZD1222 recipients tested seropositive at baseline. Repertoires in all cases were sampled only once the peak T cell response had passed.

Germline assignment: CDR1 SQVTM and CDR2 ANQGSEA. Trimming took 6 bases from V and 6 from J, leaving 14 bases between them. This CDR3 has 12 residues. Details on this clone: Antigen: not known.

TCRdb keeps only in-frame clones here, not all; method: immunoSEQ multiplex PCR. The sample shows roughly 180,000 clones, approximately 90% of them seen only once. This receptor was identified in an adult in good health. The sample in question was peripheral blood, obtained on day 0 of AZD1222 vaccination. The chain uses TRBV29-1 and TRBJ1-1; perhaps TRBD1 as D (6 bases). In nucleotides, the CDR3 is TGCAGCGTGGTAACAGGGTTTTCTGAAGCTTTCTTT. Its translation is CSVVTGFSEAFF.